This entry lists 10 T cell receptor beta chains sequenced from one sample in a study of graft-versus-host responses after intestinal transplantation. This table comes from immunoSEQ multiplex PCR, and its TCRdb copy is limited to in-frame clones, with some not included. The sample includes fewer than 120,000 clones, 93% of them seen just once. Their antigens remain unidentified. The source was unstimulated CD8+ T cells sorted from spleen or lymph node cells, collected before intestinal transplant. The receptor set was obtained from a human donor who received an intestinal transplant.

The chain links TRBV5-4 to TRBJ2-7, with 11 bases fitting TRBD2. CDR1 and CDR2 from the germline V gene are SGHNT and YYREEE (reference sequence). The CDR3 spans 14 residues. Trimming cost V 4 bases and J 3 bases; bases outside gene matches: 3. The CDR3 nucleotides are TGTGCCAGCAGCCATACTAGCGGGGGCTACGAGCAGTACTTC. Protein product: CASSHTSGGYEQYF.

The chain recombines TRBV7-9 with TRBJ1-1; 9 nucleotides match TRBD1. Germline CDR1 is SEHNR and CDR2 is FQNEAQ (reference sequence). The CDR3 spans 14 residues. V lost 1 base and J lost 7; bases outside the gene matches: 4. This chain's CDR3 is CASSLEGQGIEAFF. The CDR3, as DNA: TGTGCCAGCAGCTTAGAGGGACAGGGAATTGAAGCTTTCTTT.

J is TRBJ2-3 and V is TRBV27; possibly TRBD1 for D (5 bases). Trimming pared 1 base from V and 3 bases from J, leaving 14 bases between. This CDR3 has 16 residues. Germline CDR1 reads MNHEY; CDR2 reads SMNVEV (reference sequence). The CDR3 reads CASSLYQGSVTDTQYF. CDR3 sequence (DNA): TGTGCCAGCAGTTTATATCAGGGCTCGGTTACAGATACGCAGTATTTT.

V is TRBV15 and J is TRBJ2-3; D unclear. The CDR3 is 11 residues long. Germline V gives CDR1 LNHNV, CDR2 YYDKDF (reference sequence). The V end lost 8 bases, the J end lost 1 base, and 4 bases lay between the germline ends. CDR3 sequence (DNA): TGTGCCACCTCCCGCACAGATACGCAGTATTTT. Translation: CATSRTDTQYF.

The rearrangement joins TRBV5-1 to TRBJ2-1; D remains unclear. V dropped 0 bases and J dropped 8 bases, with 9 bases sitting between them. The CDR3 extends over 13 amino acids. Germline V CDR1 and CDR2: SGHRS, YFSETQ. Here the CDR3 reads CASSLEPHDEQFF. CDR3 DNA sequence: TGCGCCAGCAGCTTGGAACCCCACGATGAGCAGTTCTTC.

The chain uses TRBV4-1 and TRBJ2-3; D is perhaps TRBD2 (6 bases). In germline, CDR1 is MGHRA, CDR2 YSYEKL. This CDR3 spans 14 amino acids. The V and J ends lost 4 bases and 6 bases respectively, with 14 bases between them. The CDR3 sequence is CASSRDSARDTQYF. The CDR3 DNA follows: TGCGCCAGCAGCCGGGACTCAGCAAGGGATACGCAGTATTTT.

CDR3 loop: CASSFVGGSYNEQFF. CDR3 nucleotides: TGCGCCAGCAGCTTCGTTGGCGGATCCTACAATGAGCAGTTCTTC. V and J are TRBV5-1 and TRBJ2-1, with D uncertain. Germline V lookup: CDR1 SGHRS, CDR2 YFSETQ. CDR3 size: 15 residues. The V end was cut by 2 bases, the J end by 1 base, with 10 bases between.

The gene calls are TRBV6-1 and TRBJ2-1; the match to TRBD2 covers 10 bases. The CDR3 runs 16 residues. Looked up from germline, CDR1 is MNHNS and CDR2 is SASEGT. The junction had 5 bases not matched to a gene; V was cut back by 1 base and J by 5 bases. The DNA of the CDR3 is TGTGCCAGCAGTGAAGGTCCTAGCGGGGGTAACAATGAGCAGTTCTTC. Translation gives CASSEGPSGGNNEQFF.

This chain connects TRBV27 to TRBJ1-1; possibly TRBD1 for D (5 bases). This CDR3 is 13 amino acids long. V was pared by 0 bases and J by 5 bases, with 7 bases between. Per germline, CDR1 MNHEY and CDR2 SMNVEV (reference sequence). The CDR3 DNA reads as TGTGCCAGCAGTTTATCGAGGGGTACTGAAGCTTTCTTT. Encoded protein: CASSLSRGTEAFF.

The gene calls are TRBV6-5 and TRBJ2-1; D assignment may be TRBD1 or TRBD2 (6 bases each). Germline values: CDR1 MNHEY, CDR2 SVGAGI. V was trimmed by 5 bases and J by 3 bases, leaving 14 bases between them. The CDR3 has 15 residues. DNA for the CDR3: TGTGCCAGCAGTCCGCGGGACACTGGCTACAATGAGCAGTTCTTC. This encodes CASSPRDTGYNEQFF.